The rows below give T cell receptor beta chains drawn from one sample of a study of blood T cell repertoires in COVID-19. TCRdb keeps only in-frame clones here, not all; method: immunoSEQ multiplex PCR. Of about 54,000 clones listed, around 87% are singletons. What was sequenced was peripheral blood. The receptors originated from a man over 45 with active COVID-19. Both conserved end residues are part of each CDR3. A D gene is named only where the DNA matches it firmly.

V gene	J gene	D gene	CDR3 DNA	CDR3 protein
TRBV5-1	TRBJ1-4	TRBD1	TGCGCCAGCAGCCTGGGACAGGGGAATGAAAAACTGTTTTTT	CASSLGQGNEKLFF
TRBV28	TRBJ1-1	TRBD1	TGTGCCAGCAGTTTAGACAGGGAGGAAGCTTTCTTT	CASSLDREEAFF
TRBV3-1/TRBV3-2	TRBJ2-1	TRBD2	TGTGCCAGCAGTCCCAGCGGGGGGGTAAACAATGAGCAGTTCTTC	CASSPSGGVNNEQFF
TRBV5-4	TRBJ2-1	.	TGTGCCAGCAGCCCCGTCGGGGTAGGAGGGAACAATGAGCAGTTCTTC	CASSPVGVGGNNEQFF
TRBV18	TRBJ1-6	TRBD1	TGTGCCAGCTCACTTTCAGGGGGTAGTAATTCACCCCTCCACTTT	CASSLSGGSNSPLHF
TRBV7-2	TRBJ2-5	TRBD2	TGTGCCAGCAGCTCCCCCCCTCTGCGGGGGGAAGAGACCCAGTACTTC	CASSSPPLRGEETQYF
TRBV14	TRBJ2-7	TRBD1	TGTGCCAGCAGCCAGCCTCGACAGGGCCACGAGCAGTACTTC	CASSQPRQGHEQYF
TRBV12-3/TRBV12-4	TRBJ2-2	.	TGTGCCACCCTTCAACTCGGGGAGCTGTTTTTT	CATLQLGELFF
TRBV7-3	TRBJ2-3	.	TGTGCCAGCAGCTTAAGGGGCCGGGGGGCCGTATTTACAGATACGCAGTATTTT	CASSLRGRGAVFTDTQYF
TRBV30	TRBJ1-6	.	TGTGCCTGGCGCCTCAGGGGTGGATCACCCCTCCACTTT	CAWRLRGGSPLHF
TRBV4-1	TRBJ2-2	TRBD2	TGCGCCAGCAGCCCGGGACTAGCGGGATACACCGGGGAGCTGTTTTTT	CASSPGLAGYTGELFF
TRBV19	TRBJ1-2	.	TGTGCCAGTAGTTATCCGGGACATCCTCTCGGCTACACCTTC	CASSYPGHPLGYTF
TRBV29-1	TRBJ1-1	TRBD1	TGCAGCTCCCGGACAGGGACTGAAGCTTTCTTT	CSSRTGTEAFF
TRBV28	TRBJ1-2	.	TGTGCCAGCCTATCTGGGTCCCAGGGCCTACCATATGGCTACACCTTC	CASLSGSQGLPYGYTF
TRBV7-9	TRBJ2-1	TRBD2	TGTGCCAGCAGCTTAGACGGGAGGCGATCCTACAATGAGCAGTTCTTC	CASSLDGRRSYNEQFF
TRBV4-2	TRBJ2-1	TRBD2	TGTGCCAGCAGCCCCGGGACTAGCGTTAGCTCCTACAATGAGCAGTTCTTC	CASSPGTSVSSYNEQFF
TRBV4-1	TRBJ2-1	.	TGCGCCAGCAGCCCTTCAATCCTCCTCAGCGACTTCGGGCAGTTCTTC	CASSPSILLSDFGQFF
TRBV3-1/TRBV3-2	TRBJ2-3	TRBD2	TGTGCCAGCAGCCAGGATGGGACTAGCGGAGCAGATACGCAGTATTTT	CASSQDGTSGADTQYF
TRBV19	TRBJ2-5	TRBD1	TGTGCCAGTAGTCCCCGACAGGGAAGGGTAGAGACCCAGTACTTC	CASSPRQGRVETQYF